This T cell receptor beta chain was sequenced during a study of control samples from healthy donors and cancer patients. Clones were sequenced by immunoSEQ multiplex PCR, and TCRdb holds only the in-frame ones, with some missing. The repertoire consists of approximately 89,000 clones, with approximately 86% occurring once and the leading ten covering about 21%. Germline trimming cut 3 bases from V and 2 bases from J; bases unmatched to any gene: 8. Germline values: CDR1 SGHRS, CDR2 YFSETQ. The CDR3 is 16 residues long. This sequence originates from a man younger than 40 in good health. V and J are TRBV5-1 and TRBJ1-2, with 9 bases fitting TRBD1. The sequenced sample consisted of blood. Written as DNA, the CDR3 is TGCGCCAGCAGCTCTAACCCTGGACAGGGGAACTATGGCTACACCTTC. Its translation: CASSSNPGQGNYGYTF. The variable domain in full, with the rest retrieved from reference TRBV5-1 and TRBJ1-2, is KAGVTQTPRYLIKTRGQQVTLSCSPISGHRSVSWYQQTPGQGLQFLFEYFSETQRNKGNFPGRFSGRQFSNSRSEMNVSTLELGDSALYLCASSSNPGQGNYGYTFGSGTRLTVV.